This entry lists 22 T cell receptor beta chains sequenced from one sample in a study of blood T cell repertoires in COVID-19. Sequencing was performed with immunoSEQ multiplex PCR; in TCRdb, only in-frame clones are kept and a portion is missing. The profile shows about 94,000 clones, around 87% of them singletons. Sequencing was carried out using peripheral blood. The receptors were gathered from a human donor with acute or convalescent COVID-19. The donor label of this sample is uncertain.

The genes are TRBV9 and TRBJ2-2, with D unresolved. Germline CDR1 and CDR2: SGDLS and YYNGEE. V was pared by 0 bases and J by 1 base, with 7 bases between. This CDR3 comprises 15 residues. The CDR3 loop is CASSVAFRNTGELFF. The CDR3 region has the DNA TGTGCCAGCAGCGTAGCTTTCCGGAACACCGGGGAGCTGTTTTTT.

V is TRBV3-1 (or the pseudogene TRBV3-2) and J is TRBJ1-2, with 7 positions matching TRBD1. The trim removed 4 bases at V and 2 bases at J, leaving 4 bases unmatched. The length of the CDR3 is 14 residues. Germline V gives CDR1 LGHDT, CDR2 YNNKEL (reference sequence). The chain's CDR3 is CASSPRGWNYGYTF. In DNA form, the CDR3 reads TGTGCCAGCAGCCCCAGGGGGTGGAACTATGGCTACACCTTC.

The chain couples TRBV5-1 to TRBJ1-4; 7 bases are a match to TRBD1. V dropped 4 bases and J dropped 8; count of bases not matched to a gene: 8. Germline CDR1 reads SGHRS; CDR2 reads YFSETQ. CDR3 length: 14 residues. The CDR3 DNA reads as TGCGCCAGCAGCGGAACTACAGGGGCCGAAAAACTGTTTTTT. It translates to CASSGTTGAEKLFF. The variable domain in full, with the rest retrieved from reference TRBV5-1 and TRBJ1-4, is KAGVTQTPRYLIKTRGQQVTLSCSPISGHRSVSWYQQTPGQGLQFLFEYFSETQRNKGNFPGRFSGRQFSNSRSEMNVSTLELGDSALYLCASSGTTGAEKLFFGSGTQLSVL.

This clone was counted only a few times. CDR3 loop: CASSQDFPGFRRDTQYF. The CDR3, as DNA: TGTGCCAGCAGCCAAGACTTTCCAGGCTTTCGACGGGATACGCAGTATTTT. The chain employs TRBV14 and TRBJ2-3; D not resolved. The germline V gene encodes CDR1 SGHDN and CDR2 FVKESK. CDR3 length equals 17 residues. V lost 0 bases and J 6 bases, leaving 19 bases between the germline ends.

V usage is TRBV5-6 and J usage is TRBJ2-7, with 10 nucleotides matching TRBD2. This CDR3 contains 16 residues. Germline V gene sequence: CDR1 SGHDT, CDR2 YYEEEE. With 0 bases clipped from V and 0 bases from J, the junction kept 3 bases outside the gene matches. CDR3 DNA: TGTGCCAGCAGCTTGGGGCTAGCGGGGGACTCCTACGAGCAGTACTTC. Encoded protein: CASSLGLAGDSYEQYF.

V and J are TRBV5-8 and TRBJ2-5, with 8 bases matching TRBD1. The CDR3 consists of 16 residues. Per germline, CDR1 SGHTS and CDR2 YDEGEE. Trimming at V came to 0 bases and at J to 1 base, leaving 5 bases not matched to a gene. CDR3 bases: TGTGCCAGCAGCTTGGGCCGGACAGGGATCCAAGAGACCCAGTACTTC. This gives the protein CASSLGRTGIQETQYF. The entire variable domain, with the rest obtained from reference TRBV5-8 and TRBJ2-5, is as follows: EAGVTQSPTHLIKTRGQQATLRCSPISGHTSVYWYQQALGLGLQFLLWYDEGEERNRGNFPPRFSGRQFPNYSSELNVNALELEDSALYLCASSLGRTGIQETQYFGPGTRLLVL.

J is TRBJ1-2 and V is TRBV29-1; a weak D match, TRBD1 (5 bases). The V and J ends lost 5 bases and 3 bases respectively, with 10 bases between them. The CDR3 has 12 residues. CDR1 is SQVTM, CDR2 ANQGSEA, per germline. The CDR3 sequence: CSVRQHYYGYTF. DNA of the CDR3: TGCAGCGTTCGACAGCATTACTATGGCTACACCTTC.

The CDR3 reads CASTLSWTGPSGSPLHF. The CDR3 DNA reads as TGTGCCAGTACCCTCTCCTGGACAGGGCCATCAGGCTCACCCCTCCACTTT. The chain uses TRBV19 and TRBJ1-6; 8 bases are a match to TRBD1. V lost 7 bases to trimming and J lost 10 bases; unmatched junction nucleotides: 18. CDR1 LNHDA and CDR2 SQIVND come from the germline V gene (reference sequence). The CDR3 consists of 17 residues.

This clone was observed a few times. CDR3 DNA sequence: TGTGCCAGCAGTGTCAGGCTTAGCAATCAGCCCCAGCATTTT. Translating gives CASSVRLSNQPQHF. The genes are TRBV25-1 and TRBJ1-5; D is unclear. The V gene lost 4 bases and the J gene lost 0 bases, with 7 bases spanning the gap. CDR1 is MGHDK, CDR2 SYGVNS, per germline. The CDR3 spans 14 residues.

This chain links TRBV28 with TRBJ1-3, with D uncertain. Germline V lookup: CDR1 MDHEN, CDR2 SYDVKM. The CDR3 extends over 15 amino acids. V was trimmed by 3 bases and J by 0 bases, leaving 9 bases between them. As DNA, the CDR3 is TGTGCCAGCAGTTTGCCTACAGCCTCTGGAAACACCATATATTTT. It encodes CASSLPTASGNTIYF. Looking up the rest from reference TRBV28 and TRBJ1-3 gives the full variable domain: DVKVTQSSRYLVKRTGEKVFLECVQDMDHENMFWYRQDPGLGLRLIYFSYDVKMKEKGDIPEGYSVSREKKERFSLILESASTNQTSMYLCASSLPTASGNTIYFGEGSWLTVV.

Written as DNA, the CDR3 is TGTGCCAGCAGTGAAATCCAGGGGGCGGCTGAGCAGTTCTTC. Its protein is CASSEIQGAAEQFF. The chain has TRBV2 and TRBJ2-1; the match to TRBD1 covers 8 bases. J was trimmed by 9 bases and V by 2 bases; bases with no gene match: 6. The CDR3 is 14 residues long. The germline CDR1 and CDR2 sequences are SNHLY and FYNNEI.

The gene calls are TRBV3-1 (or the pseudogene TRBV3-2) and TRBJ1-3, with D possibly matching TRBD1 (5 bases). Germline CDR1 LGHDT, CDR2 YNNKEL (reference sequence). V was cut by 1 base and J by 2 bases, with 12 bases left in between. CDR3 length equals 16 residues. The CDR3 bases are TGTGCCAGCAGCCAAGTTAGGGGTCATGCTGGAAACACCATATATTTT. Protein product: CASSQVRGHAGNTIYF.

This chain joins TRBV12-5 and TRBJ1-5, with D possibly matching TRBD1 (5 bases). Germline values: CDR1 LGHNT, CDR2 FRNRAP. This CDR3 spans 13 amino acids. Trimming pared 1 base from V and 4 bases from J, leaving 5 bases between. CDR3 loop: CASGLEGNQPQHF. The CDR3 bases are TGTGCTAGTGGTTTGGAGGGGAATCAGCCCCAGCATTTT.

The chain joins TRBV11-2 to TRBJ2-4; D possibly corresponds to TRBD1 (5 bases). The CDR3 length is 16 residues. Germline CDR1 reads SGHAT; CDR2 reads FQNNGV. Trimming shortened V by 5 bases and J by 0 bases, and 14 bases separated the two germline ends. This chain's CDR3 is CASSPLDRLAKNIQYF. CDR3 DNA sequence: TGTGCCAGCAGCCCACTCGACAGATTAGCCAAAAACATTCAGTACTTC.

The gene calls are TRBV9 and TRBJ2-1, with D possibly matching TRBD2 (6 bases). The length of the CDR3 is 16 residues. The V gene lost 5 bases and the J gene lost 9 bases, with 24 bases spanning the gap. Germline CDR1 and CDR2: SGDLS and YYNGEE. Here the CDR3 DNA reads TGTGCCAGCAGTGGGAGGTCGCGCGGTAGCAGCGGTGAGCAGTTCTTC. Translated, it gives CASSGRSRGSSGEQFF.

This clone was seen a single time. The chain joins TRBV19 to TRBJ1-1; the D is unclear. CDR1 LNHDA and CDR2 SQIVND come from the germline V gene (reference sequence). The CDR3 has 14 residues. V lost 6 bases and J lost 2, with 13 bases in between. CDR3 nucleotides: TGTGCCAGTAGCTTTACACACGCCAACACTGAAGCTTTCTTT. This translates into CASSFTHANTEAFF.

This chain connects TRBV10-2 to TRBJ2-3; unclear D gene. This CDR3 contains 15 residues. Germline values: CDR1 WSHSY, CDR2 SAAADI. Trimming took 6 bases from V and 2 from J, leaving 15 bases between them. The CDR3 here is CASRRQQYPTDTQYF. For the CDR3, the DNA is TGCGCCAGCAGGAGACAACAGTATCCCACAGATACGCAGTATTTT.

The V and J genes are TRBV9 and TRBJ2-1; TRBD2 agrees at 10 bases. CDR3 size: 15 residues. V lost 1 base to trimming and J lost 7 bases; unmatched junction nucleotides: 5. Germline V gene lookup returns CDR1 SGDLS and CDR2 YYNGEE. CDR3 DNA: TGTGCCAGCAGCGTAACTAGCGGGGCAGTGAATGAGCAGTTCTTC. It is translated as CASSVTSGAVNEQFF.

The chain recombines TRBV28 with TRBJ2-3; no firm D call. V lost 3 bases and J 5 bases, leaving 6 bases between the germline ends. Germline loops: CDR1 MDHEN, CDR2 SYDVKM. The CDR3 extends over 12 amino acids. The CDR3 loop is CASSLRKDTQYF. The CDR3 bases are TGTGCCAGCAGTTTGCGGAAAGATACGCAGTATTTT.

The chain uses TRBV27 and TRBJ1-4; 10 nucleotides line up with TRBD1. The V gene's germline CDR1 is MNHEY and CDR2 SMNVEV (reference sequence). V dropped 1 base and J dropped 6; count of bases not matched to a gene: 5. The CDR3 extends over 16 amino acids. The CDR3 loop reads CASSLLGDRGHEKLFF. CDR3 coding DNA: TGTGCCAGCAGTTTATTGGGGGACAGGGGACATGAAAAACTGTTTTTT.

This sequence joins TRBV4-1 and TRBJ1-4; 10 nucleotides align to TRBD1. This CDR3 is built from 16 residues. Germline V gene lookup returns CDR1 MGHRA and CDR2 YSYEKL. The ends lost 1 base at V and 7 bases at J; junction bases unmatched: 6. In DNA form, the CDR3 reads TGCGCCAGCAGCCAAGTTCCGGGACAGGGGAGTGAAAAACTGTTTTTT. Translating it yields CASSQVPGQGSEKLFF.

The V and J genes are TRBV10-3 and TRBJ2-1; no firm D call. V lost 2 bases and J 2 bases, leaving 4 bases between the germline ends. CDR3 size: 13 residues. Germline CDR1 and CDR2: ENHRY and SYGVKD. CDR3 sequence: CAISEAAYNEQFF. The DNA for the CDR3 is TGTGCCATCAGTGAGGCAGCCTACAATGAGCAGTTCTTC.